These 28 T cell receptor beta chains came from one sample sequenced in a study of T cell repertoires in cytomegalovirus infection. TCRdb re-analysed the reads in MiXCR, keeping a single row per CDR3 protein. Here the sample spans approximately 990,000 distinct CDR3 sequences, around 30% being singletons. No antigen has been assigned to these receptors. Sequenced material: cultured CD8+ T cells from PBMCs, taken from culture after CMV antigen stimulation. These receptors were obtained from a human donor in good health (CMV status not recorded). Some clones in this sample may be carry-over from other donors' samples.

This clonotype has at least ten counts. This chain links TRBV27 with TRBJ2-1; TRBD2 is a possible D gene (7 bases). The length of the CDR3 is 15 residues. CDR1 is MNHEY and CDR2 is SMNVEV in the germline V gene (reference sequence). V dropped 0 bases and J dropped 9 bases, with 15 bases sitting between them. The CDR3 DNA follows: TGTGCCAGCAGTTTATCGTGGGGGGGCCGGGGTGAGCAGTTCTTC. Translated: CASSLSWGGRGEQFF.

This clonotype was observed many times. The chain has TRBV7-9 and TRBJ2-3, with TRBD1 matching over 7 bases. The CDR3 sequence is 16 residues long. V was pared by 3 bases and J by 2 bases, with 8 bases of the junction left unmatched. CDR1 SEHNR and CDR2 FQNEAQ come from the germline V gene (reference sequence). The CDR3 DNA sequence: TGTGCCAGCAGCTTCCAAGGACAGGCGCCCACAGATACGCAGTATTTT. Its protein product is CASSFQGQAPTDTQYF.

The V call is TRBV7-6, the J call TRBJ2-7, with 8 positions matching TRBD2. This CDR3 contains 11 residues. CDR1 and CDR2 from the germline V gene are SGHVS and FNYEAQ. V shed 4 bases, J shed 12 bases, and the junction held 5 bases outside the gene matches. For the CDR3, the DNA is TGTGCCAGCAGCTGGCGGGGGGACCCGTACTTC. This encodes CASSWRGDPYF. The whole variable domain, filled in from reference TRBV7-6 and TRBJ2-7, reads GAGVSQSPRYKVTKRGQDVALRCDPISGHVSLYWYRQALGQGPEFLTYFNYEAQQDKSGLPNDRFSAERPEGSISTLTIQRTEQRDSAMYRCASSWRGDPYFGPGTRLTVT.

This rearrangement joins TRBV19 to TRBJ1-1; D may be TRBD1 (6 bases). The V gene lost 7 bases and the J gene lost 4 bases, with 10 bases spanning the gap. CDR3 length: 12 residues. Per germline, CDR1 LNHDA and CDR2 SQIVND (reference sequence). The CDR3 coding sequence is TGTGCCAGTATGGCGGGGGCCACTGAAGCTTTCTTT. Amino acid sequence: CASMAGATEAFF.

This clonotype was observed a few times. The rearrangement joins TRBV6-6 to TRBJ1-4; 7 bases match TRBD1. With V trimmed by 8 bases and J by 5 bases, 5 bases remained unmatched. The CDR3 is 13 amino acids. Per germline, CDR1 MNHNY and CDR2 SVGAGI (reference sequence). The CDR3 sequence: CASRTGGNEKLFF. The CDR3 DNA sequence: TGTGCCAGCCGGACAGGTGGGAATGAAAAACTGTTTTTT.

The J gene is TRBJ1-4, the V gene TRBV6-6, with D hard to call. V lost 2 bases, J lost 0 bases, and 7 bases lay in between. CDR3 length: 15 residues. From germline, CDR1 is MNHNY and CDR2 SVGAGI (reference sequence). The CDR3 bases are TGTGCCAGCAGTTACCCCCGGGCAACTAATGAAAAACTGTTTTTT. This gives the protein CASSYPRATNEKLFF.

Comments on this clonotype: A read error is possible here, since a much larger clone lies one base away. The rearrangement joins TRBV7-2 to TRBJ2-3; no reliable D call. CDR3 length equals 15 residues. Germline V gene lookup returns CDR1 SGHTA and CDR2 FQGNSA. CDR3 sequence: CASSLAARYTDMQYF. The CDR3 nucleotides are TGTGCCAGCAGCTTAGCCGCGCGTTACACAGATATGCAGTATTTT.

V gene TRBV10-2 combines with J gene TRBJ1-1; maybe TRBD1 (6 bases). Deletions cut 7 bases from V and 3 bases from J, with 18 bases between. The CDR3 extends over 15 amino acids. From germline, CDR1 is WSHSY and CDR2 SAAADI. The CDR3 sequence is CASNTDSPLDTEAFF. The CDR3 DNA reads TGCGCCAGCAACACGGACAGTCCGCTGGACACTGAAGCTTTCTTT.

This clonotype was counted a few times. A junction end diverges from the germline sequence, so it may reflect a read error. The rearrangement links TRBV6-1 to TRBJ2-1; 7 nucleotides line up with TRBD1. CDR3 length equals 14 residues. Germline V lookup: CDR1 MNHNS, CDR2 SASEGT. The CDR3 nucleotides are TGTACCAGCAGTGAACGACAGGGTCTTCATGAGCAGTTCTTC. It translates to CTSSERQGLHEQFF.

In its sample, this clonotype was seen many times. The chain links TRBV7-6 to TRBJ2-7; D is unclear. V shed 4 bases and J shed 1 base, with 14 bases lying between them. The CDR3 covers 15 residues. Germline CDR1 reads SGHVS; CDR2 reads FNYEAQ. For the CDR3, the DNA is TGTGCCAGCAGCTCTGAGACACCCCCTTCCTACGAGCAGTACTTC. It encodes CASSSETPPSYEQYF.

This clonotype was counted ten times or more. V gene TRBV12-3 or TRBV12-4 combines with J gene TRBJ1-5; D gene ambiguous. The CDR3 is 14 amino acids. Between the trimmed V and J ends, which lost 5 bases and 6 bases, there was a span of 14 bases. The CDR3 nucleotides read TGTGCCAGCAGTCCAGGTGGGTTGGGTCAGCCCCAGCATTTT. This gives the protein CASSPGGLGQPQHF.

The CDR3 DNA is TGTGCCAGCAGGCTCAGGGGACTGAACACTGAAGCTTTCTTT. Its translation is CASRLRGLNTEAFF. The chain is built from TRBV2 and TRBJ1-1, with D maybe TRBD1 (6 bases). The germline CDR1 and CDR2 sequences are SNHLY and FYNNEI. CDR3 length equals 14 residues. V shed 6 bases and J shed 0 bases, with 11 bases lying between them. Supplemented by reference TRBV2 and TRBJ1-1, the full variable domain reads EPEVTQTPSHQVTQMGQEVILRCVPISNHLYFYWYRQILGQKVEFLVSFYNNEISEKSEIFDDQFSVERPDGSNFTLKIRSTKLEDSAMYFCASRLRGLNTEAFFGQGTRLTVV.

V usage is TRBV29-1 and J usage is TRBJ1-2; tentative D call: TRBD1 (5 bases). Germline V CDR1 and CDR2: SQVTM, ANQGSEA. The CDR3 has 14 residues. V dropped 4 bases and J dropped 4 bases, with 16 bases sitting between them. The CDR3 sequence: CSVGGGDGGYGYTF. In DNA, the CDR3 is TGCAGCGTTGGGGGGGGAGATGGCGGCTATGGCTACACCTTC.

The table lists this clonotype with a few counts. The rearrangement joins TRBV7-9 to TRBJ2-3; D is undetermined. The CDR3 covers 15 residues. Trimming took off 3 bases at V and 6 bases at J, with 16 bases between the two ends. The germline V gene encodes CDR1 SEHNR and CDR2 FQNEAQ (reference sequence). CDR3 residues: CASSFPGLESDTQYF. In DNA, the CDR3 is TGTGCCAGCAGCTTCCCGGGCCTCGAATCCGATACGCAGTATTTT. The full variable domain, completed using reference TRBV7-9 and TRBJ2-3, is DTGVSQNPRHKITKRGQNVTFRCDPISEHNRLYWYRQTLGQGPEFLTYFQNEAQLEKSRLLSDRFSAERPKGSFSTLEIQRTEQGDSAMYLCASSFPGLESDTQYFGPGTRLTVL.

The rearrangement uses TRBV19 and TRBJ2-7, with 8 bases matching TRBD1. The germline CDR1 and CDR2 sequences are LNHDA and SQIVND (reference sequence). V gave up 4 bases and J gave up 2 bases; unmatched junction bases: 7. The length of the CDR3 is 15 residues. The CDR3 DNA follows: TGTGCCAGTAGTACACGGACAGGGATGACCTACGAGCAGTACTTC. Translated, it gives CASSTRTGMTYEQYF.

Only a few counts were recorded for this clonotype. The V call is TRBV6-5, the J call TRBJ1-3; D is unresolved. V was clipped by 4 bases and J by 0 bases, with 16 bases between them. This CDR3 is 17 amino acids long. Germline V gene data show CDR1 as MNHEY and CDR2 as SVGAGI. The CDR3 sequence: CASSSTGGISSGNTIYF. CDR3 bases: TGTGCCAGCAGTTCCACTGGCGGCATCAGCTCTGGAAACACCATATATTTT.

The chain combines TRBV27 with TRBJ2-7; D assignment may be TRBD1 or TRBD2 (6 bases each). The germline CDR1 and CDR2 sequences are MNHEY and SMNVEV (reference sequence). Between the trimmed V and J ends, which lost 5 bases and 2 bases, there was a span of 13 bases. The CDR3 has 14 amino acids. The CDR3 here is CASSRGRGAYEQYF. In DNA, the CDR3 is TGTGCCAGCAGTCGGGGTAGGGGGGCCTACGAGCAGTACTTC.

This sequence joins TRBV5-4 and TRBJ1-1, with D maybe TRBD1 (6 bases). Trimming cost V 2 bases and J 5 bases, with 13 bases left between them. CDR1 is SGHNT, CDR2 YYREEE, per germline (reference sequence). The CDR3 runs to 14 residues. The CDR3 coding sequence is TGTGCCAGCAGCTTATCGGGGGCGAGGACTGAAGCTTTCTTT. Translation: CASSLSGARTEAFF.

A few counts support this clonotype. This rearrangement joins TRBV20-1 to TRBJ2-7; D may be TRBD1 (5 bases). V shed 6 bases and J shed 1 base, with 16 bases lying between them. The CDR3 totals 14 residues. Looked up from germline, CDR1 is DFQATT and CDR2 is SNEGSKA (reference sequence). CDR3 protein: CSATKPQDSYEQYF. The CDR3 DNA is TGCAGTGCCACAAAGCCACAGGATTCCTACGAGCAGTACTTC.

This clonotype showed up many times. The rearrangement links TRBV7-9 to TRBJ1-2; D gene ambiguous. V gave up 10 bases and J gave up 5 bases, with 20 bases separating them. The CDR3 totals 14 residues. Germline V CDR1 and CDR2: SEHNR, FQNEAQ (reference sequence). CDR3 sequence reads: CATGDQKLGYGYTF. As DNA, the CDR3 is TGTGCCACTGGGGATCAGAAATTAGGTTATGGCTACACCTTC. The complete variable domain, with remaining parts taken from reference TRBV7-9 and TRBJ1-2, reads DTGVSQNPRHKITKRGQNVTFRCDPISEHNRLYWYRQTLGQGPEFLTYFQNEAQLEKSRLLSDRFSAERPKGSFSTLEIQRTEQGDSAMYLCATGDQKLGYGYTFGSGTRLTVV.

This clonotype has only a few counts. The rearrangement uses TRBV7-6 and TRBJ2-3, with 8 positions matching TRBD1. CDR1 and CDR2 (germline): SGHVS, FNYEAQ. V trimming: 7 bases; J trimming: 1 base; junction bases outside the gene matches: 10. The CDR3 consists of 16 residues. CDR3 bases: TGTGCCAGCATCCCATCAGAGGGACAGGGCACAGATACGCAGTATTTT. Translated: CASIPSEGQGTDTQYF.

The chain employs TRBV2 and TRBJ2-7; no firm D call. The CDR3 spans 14 residues. Deletions cut 8 bases from V and 0 bases from J, with 14 bases between. Germline V gene sequence: CDR1 SNHLY, CDR2 FYNNEI. The CDR3 loop reads CASATRKSSYEQYV. Here the CDR3 DNA reads TGTGCCAGCGCGACAAGGAAGAGCTCCTACGAGCAGTACGTC.

This clonotype was seen a handful of times. The chain employs TRBV5-4 and TRBJ2-2; D is ambiguous. The CDR3 consists of 16 residues. Trimming removed 4 bases at V and 1 base at J, with 14 bases between. Germline CDR1 and CDR2: SGHNT and YYREEE (reference sequence). The CDR3 spells CASSATPSWNTGELFF. The CDR3 DNA reads TGTGCCAGCAGCGCGACCCCATCGTGGAACACCGGGGAGCTGTTTTTT.

This rearrangement joins TRBV2 to TRBJ2-7; D may be TRBD1 (6 bases). The length of the CDR3 is 15 residues. With 1 base removed from V and 5 bases from J, the gap between germline ends came to 15 bases. Germline V gene data show CDR1 as SNHLY and CDR2 as FYNNEI. As DNA, the CDR3 is TGTGCCAGCAGTGAAGTCGATGGGCCAGGGGACGAGCAGTACTTC. It translates to CASSEVDGPGDEQYF.

A remark on this clonotype: This clone may be a read error of a much larger clone one base away. This chain joins TRBV7-7 and TRBJ2-2, with D possibly TRBD2 on 7 matching bases. Germline V lookup: CDR1 SSHAT, CDR2 FNYEAQ (reference sequence). The CDR3 sequence is 17 residues long. Written as DNA, the CDR3 is TGTGCTAGCAGCTCCCTCCCGGGGGGCGATGGGACCGGGGAGCTGCTTTTT. Translated, it gives CASSSLPGGDGTGELLF.

The rearrangement joins TRBV6-5 to TRBJ1-1; D is unclear. Germline V lookup: CDR1 MNHEY, CDR2 SVGAGI. Trimming stripped 6 bases from V and 1 base from J, with 12 bases between. The CDR3 is made up of 14 amino acids. Written as DNA, the CDR3 is TGTGCCAGCAGGACTCATGAATCGAACACTGAAGCTTTCTTT. Translation gives CASRTHESNTEAFF.

The chain employs TRBV20-1 and TRBJ2-2; 7 bases are a match to TRBD2. This CDR3 has 16 amino acids. J was trimmed by 3 bases and V by 3 bases; bases with no gene match: 10. Germline V gives CDR1 DFQATT, CDR2 SNEGSKA (reference sequence). DNA of the CDR3: TGCAGTGCTAGCCCCCCGGGGAGGGTCCACACCGGGGAGCTGTTTTTT. Translating gives CSASPPGRVHTGELFF.

A remark on this clonotype: A read error is possible here, since a much larger clone lies one base away. Because it lacks the conserved phenylalanine or tryptophan at the end, this CDR3 is likely a read error. The chain carries TRBV13 and TRBJ1-4; TRBD1 matches at 8 bases. This CDR3 region has 15 residues. The V gene end was trimmed by 5 bases and the J gene end by 3 bases; junction bases not matched to a gene: 5. Germline V lookup: CDR1 PRHDT, CDR2 FYEKMQ (reference sequence). CDR3 loop: CASSTTGVANEKLFS. The CDR3 region has the DNA TGTGCCAGCAGCACGACAGGGGTTGCTAATGAAAAACTGTTTTCT.